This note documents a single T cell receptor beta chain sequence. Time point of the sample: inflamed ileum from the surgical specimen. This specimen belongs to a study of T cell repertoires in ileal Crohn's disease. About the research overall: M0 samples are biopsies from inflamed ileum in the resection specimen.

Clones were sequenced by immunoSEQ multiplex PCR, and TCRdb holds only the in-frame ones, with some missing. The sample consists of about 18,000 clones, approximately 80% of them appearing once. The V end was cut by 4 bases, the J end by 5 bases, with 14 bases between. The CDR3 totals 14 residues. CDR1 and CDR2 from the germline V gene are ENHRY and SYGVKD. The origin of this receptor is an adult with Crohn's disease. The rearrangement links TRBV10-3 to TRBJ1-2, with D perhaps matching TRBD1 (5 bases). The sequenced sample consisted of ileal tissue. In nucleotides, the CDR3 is TGTGCCATCAGTGCGTCAGGGACGACGTATGGCTACACCTTC. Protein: CAISASGTTYGYTF.